Following are 8 T cell receptor beta chains from one sample sequenced in a study of cytomegalovirus exposure and HLA in healthy donors. The PCR was carried out with 60 Vbeta primers and 13 Jbeta primers. Using immunoSEQ multiplex PCR, the repertoire was profiled, and TCRdb retains in-frame clones only, with some absent. Of roughly 160,000 clones in the sample, around 83% are singletons; the top ten hold around 8%. Specimen: PBMCs. The receptors derive from a male donor in good health and CMV-seropositive.

The chain is built from TRBV5-1 and TRBJ2-5, with 11 bases identical to TRBD2. In germline, CDR1 is SGHRS, CDR2 YFSETQ. This CDR3 region has 16 residues. Germline trimming cut 0 bases from V and 1 base from J; bases unmatched to any gene: 2. As DNA, the CDR3 is TGCGCCAGCAGCTTGGAGCTAGCGGGGGGCCAAGAGACCCAGTACTTC. Translation: CASSLELAGGQETQYF.

The rearrangement joins TRBV7-9 to TRBJ2-5, with a weak D call TRBD1 (6 bases). The CDR3 is 12 amino acids. Trimming took off 4 bases at V and 13 bases at J, with 16 bases between the two ends. Germline V gene lookup returns CDR1 SEHNR and CDR2 FQNEAQ (reference sequence). The CDR3 spells CASSSTDSRWYF. The CDR3 DNA follows: TGTGCCAGCAGCTCGACGGACAGCCGCTGGTACTTC.

To note about this clone: One end of the junction is discordant with germline, which a read error may explain. The V gene is TRBV6-5, the J gene TRBJ2-6; D may be TRBD1 (6 bases). This CDR3 contains 15 residues. The germline V gene encodes CDR1 MNHEY and CDR2 SVGAGI. Here the CDR3 DNA reads TGTGCCAGCAGACCCGGGACATCTGGGGCCAACGGCCTGACTTTC. Translated, it gives CASRPGTSGANGLTF.

The gene calls are TRBV9 and TRBJ2-7, with 9 nucleotides matching TRBD1. The CDR3 contains 15 residues. Trimming took 0 bases from V and 3 from J; bases not matched to a gene: 4. Germline values: CDR1 SGDLS, CDR2 YYNGEE. CDR3 loop: CASSVAGTGLYEQYF. The CDR3 coding sequence is TGTGCCAGCAGCGTAGCCGGGACAGGGCTCTACGAGCAGTACTTC.

The CDR3 nucleotides are TGCGCCAGCAGCCAACAGGCTGGTGACACTGAAGCTTTCTTT. It specifies CASSQQAGDTEAFF. The chain uses TRBV4-1 and TRBJ1-1; D unresolved. The CDR3 loop spans 14 amino acids. The germline V and J ends were trimmed by 2 bases and 3 bases, with 10 bases remaining between them. Germline V gives CDR1 MGHRA, CDR2 YSYEKL.

V is TRBV7-9 and J is TRBJ1-4, with D unresolved. The CDR3 is 11 amino acids. Germline assignment: CDR1 SEHNR and CDR2 FQNEAQ (reference sequence). The V end was cut by 1 base, the J end by 13 bases, with 7 bases between. CDR3 sequence reads: CASSLEQILFF. The CDR3 DNA reads as TGTGCCAGCAGCTTAGAACAGATACTGTTTTTT.

The J gene is TRBJ1-1, the V gene TRBV9; TRBD1 might be the D (5 bases). The CDR3 loop spans 14 amino acids. With 0 bases removed from V and 3 bases from J, the gap between germline ends came to 9 bases. Germline values: CDR1 SGDLS, CDR2 YYNGEE. CDR3 in DNA: TGTGCCAGCAGCGTAGCTTTAGGGGACACTGAAGCTTTCTTT. Protein product: CASSVALGDTEAFF.

The V and J genes are TRBV30 and TRBJ1-3; D not certain. CDR1 GTSNPN and CDR2 SVGIG come from the germline V gene (reference sequence). This CDR3 region has 11 residues. V lost 5 bases, J lost 3 bases, and 5 bases lay in between. The CDR3 here is CAWLIGNTIYF. In DNA, the CDR3 is TGTGCCTGGTTAATTGGAAACACCATATATTTT.